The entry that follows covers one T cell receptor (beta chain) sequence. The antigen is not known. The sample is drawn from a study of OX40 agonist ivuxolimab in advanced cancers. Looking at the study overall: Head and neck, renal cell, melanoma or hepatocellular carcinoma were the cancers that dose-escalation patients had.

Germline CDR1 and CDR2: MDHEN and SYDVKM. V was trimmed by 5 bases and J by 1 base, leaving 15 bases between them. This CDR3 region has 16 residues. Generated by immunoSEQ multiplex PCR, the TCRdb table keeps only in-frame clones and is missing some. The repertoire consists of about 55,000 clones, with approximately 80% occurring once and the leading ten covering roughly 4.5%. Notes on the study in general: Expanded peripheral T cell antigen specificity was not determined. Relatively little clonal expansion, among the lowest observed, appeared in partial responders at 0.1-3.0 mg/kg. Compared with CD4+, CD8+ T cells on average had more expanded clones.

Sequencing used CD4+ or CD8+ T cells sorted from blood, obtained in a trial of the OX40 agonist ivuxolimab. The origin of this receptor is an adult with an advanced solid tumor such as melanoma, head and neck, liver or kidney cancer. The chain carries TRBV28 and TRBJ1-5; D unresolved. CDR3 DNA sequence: TGTGCCAGCAGTAGTCCGGGTGTGGACAGCAATCAGCCCCAGCATTTT. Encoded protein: CASSSPGVDSNQPQHF.